This T cell receptor (beta chain) was captured in a study of CDR3 diversity in severe acne. TCRdb reprocessed the PCR reads with MiXCR, giving one entry per CDR3 protein. The sample lists approximately 80,000 distinct CDR3 sequences, 50% to 65% occurring once. Germline values: CDR1 MRHNA, CDR2 SNTAGT. The CDR3 sequence is 14 residues long. V was trimmed by 0 bases and J by 1 base, leaving 6 bases between them. This clonotype was found a few times. The TCR sequence derives from a male donor in good health, without acne. Sequenced input: blood. The chain employs TRBV6-4 and TRBJ1-1; D gene unclear. CDR3 region: CASSDSRTNTEAFF. The CDR3 region has the DNA TGTGCCAGCAGTGACTCACGCACGAACACTGAAGCTTTCTTT.